The T cell receptor (beta chain) described here comes from a study of long-term antiretroviral therapy in people with HIV. CDR1 is LNHDA and CDR2 is SQIVND in the germline V gene (reference sequence). This CDR3 spans 15 amino acids. V lost 6 bases and J lost 4; bases outside the gene matches: 5. It was version v3.0 of the immunoSEQ assay that was run at survey level. TCRdb's copy holds only in-frame clones and misses some; the assay was immunoSEQ multiplex PCR. This sample has tens of thousands of clones, with around four fifths found just once. The sample consisted of unsorted PBMCs, taken 1.6 years after starting antiretroviral therapy. The clonotype comes from a middle-aged man with HIV. The V gene is TRBV19, the J gene TRBJ2-1, with TRBD2 matching over 11 bases. Here the CDR3 DNA reads TGTGCCAGTAGCCCTCGACTAGCGGGATACAATGAGCAGTTCTTC. It encodes CASSPRLAGYNEQFF. The variable domain in full, completed from reference TRBV19 and TRBJ2-1, reads DGGITQSPKYLFRKEGQNVTLSCEQNLNHDAMYWYRQDPGQGLRLIYYSQIVNDFQKGDIAEGYSVSREKKESFPLTVTSAQKNPTAFYLCASSPRLAGYNEQFFGPGTRLTVL.